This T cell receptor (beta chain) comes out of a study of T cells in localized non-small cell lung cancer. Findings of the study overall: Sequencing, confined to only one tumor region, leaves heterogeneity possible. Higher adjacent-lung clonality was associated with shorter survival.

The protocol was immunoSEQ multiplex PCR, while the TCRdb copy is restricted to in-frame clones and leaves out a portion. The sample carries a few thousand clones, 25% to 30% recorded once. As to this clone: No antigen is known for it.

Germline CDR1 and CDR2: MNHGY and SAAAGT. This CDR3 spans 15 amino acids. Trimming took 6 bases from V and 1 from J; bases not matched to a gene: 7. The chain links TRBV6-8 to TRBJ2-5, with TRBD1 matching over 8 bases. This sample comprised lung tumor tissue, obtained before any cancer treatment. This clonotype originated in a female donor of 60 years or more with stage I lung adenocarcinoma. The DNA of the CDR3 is TGTGCCAGCAGGACGGCCGGGACAGGCCAAGAGACCCAGTACTTC. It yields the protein CASRTAGTGQETQYF.